What follows describes a single T cell receptor (beta chain). Its matching antigen is unknown. This entry comes from a study of cytomegalovirus exposure and HLA in healthy donors. While unrecorded immune exposures were likely, the donors were nominally healthy when sampled. Overall study findings and caveats: Most TCR sequences were uncommon, yet certain public TCRs appeared in many donors. A few CMV-associated chains proved CMV antigen-specific in vitro.

Both 60 Vbeta primers and 13 Jbeta primers went into the PCR. Method: immunoSEQ multiplex PCR; TCRdb's copy keeps in-frame clones and lacks some. Among over 85,000 clones listed, around 81% were seen once. This receptor was identified in a man aged 35-49 years in good health and CMV-seropositive. Source material: PBMCs.

The CDR3: CASSLSTGNLGYGYTF. CDR3 in DNA: TGTGCCAGCAGTTTATCGACCGGGAACCTGGGATATGGCTACACCTTC. The chain uses TRBV27 and TRBJ1-2, with D unclear. Looked up from germline, CDR1 is MNHEY and CDR2 is SMNVEV (reference sequence). The V gene lost 0 bases and the J gene lost 5 bases, with 16 bases spanning the gap. The length of the CDR3 is 16 residues.